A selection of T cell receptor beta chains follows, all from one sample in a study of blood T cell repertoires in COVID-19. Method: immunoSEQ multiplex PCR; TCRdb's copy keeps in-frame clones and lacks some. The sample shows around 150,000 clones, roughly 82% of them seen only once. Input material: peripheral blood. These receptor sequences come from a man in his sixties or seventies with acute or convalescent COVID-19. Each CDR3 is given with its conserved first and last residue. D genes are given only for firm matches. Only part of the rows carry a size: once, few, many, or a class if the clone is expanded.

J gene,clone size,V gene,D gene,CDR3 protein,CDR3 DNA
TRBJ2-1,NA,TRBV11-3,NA,CASSPGLGGEQFF,TGTGCCAGCAGCCCGGGATTAGGGGGTGAGCAGTTCTTC
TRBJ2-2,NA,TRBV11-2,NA,CASSLVGREAGELFF,TGTGCCAGCAGCTTAGTGGGCAGGGAGGCCGGGGAGCTGTTTTTT
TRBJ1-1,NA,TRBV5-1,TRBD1,CASSYTGTGNTEAFF,TGCGCCAGCAGCTACACCGGGACAGGGAACACTGAAGCTTTCTTT
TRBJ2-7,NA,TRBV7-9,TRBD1,CASSLGQGGNEQYF,TGTGCCAGCAGCTTAGGACAGGGGGGTAACGAGCAGTACTTC
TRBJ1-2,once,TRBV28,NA,CASSFSSDYGYTF,TGTGCCAGCAGTTTCAGCAGCGACTATGGCTACACCTTC
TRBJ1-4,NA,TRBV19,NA,CASSTTTYPTNEKLFF,TGTGCCAGTAGTACGACAACCTATCCAACTAATGAAAAACTGTTTTTT
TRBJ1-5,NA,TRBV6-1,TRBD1,CASSESLGTGFQPQHF,TGTGCCAGCAGTGAATCTCTTGGGACAGGGTTTCAGCCCCAGCATTTT
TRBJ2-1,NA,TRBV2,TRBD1,CASSEAPLGQGSNEQFF,TGTGCCAGCAGTGAAGCGCCTCTGGGACAGGGAAGTAATGAGCAGTTCTTC
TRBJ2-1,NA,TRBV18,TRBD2,CASSPPGLAGGGYNEQFF,TGTGCCAGCTCACCACCGGGACTAGCGGGAGGTGGTTACAATGAGCAGTTCTTC
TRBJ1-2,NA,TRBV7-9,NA,CASSPLGGGDSYGYTF,TGTGCCAGCAGCCCGTTAGGGGGGGGTGATTCCTATGGCTACACCTTC
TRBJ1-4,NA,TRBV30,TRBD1,CAWSVTGGNEKLFF,TGTGCCTGGAGTGTAACAGGGGGGAATGAAAAACTGTTTTTT
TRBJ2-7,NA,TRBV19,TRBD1,CASSEQGQSTYEQYF,TGTGCCAGTAGTGAACAGGGACAGTCTACCTACGAGCAGTACTTC
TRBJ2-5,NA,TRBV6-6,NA,CASSSGETQYF,TGTGCCAGCAGTTCCGGGGAGACCCAGTACTTC
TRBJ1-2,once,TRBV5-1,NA,CASSVRPGGGVDGYTF,TGCGCCAGCAGCGTACGACCGGGGGGTGGAGTTGATGGCTACACCTTC
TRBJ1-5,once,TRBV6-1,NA,CASSEGGGSNQPQHF,TGTGCCAGCAGTGAGGGGGGGGGTAGCAATCAGCCCCAGCATTTT
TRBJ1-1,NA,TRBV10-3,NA,CAISERQGGNTEAFF,TGTGCCATCAGTGAGCGGCAGGGAGGAAACACTGAAGCTTTCTTT
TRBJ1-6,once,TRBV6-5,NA,CASSYSPNSPLHF,TGTGCCAGCAGTTATAGCCCTAATTCACCCCTCCACTTT
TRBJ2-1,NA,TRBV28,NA,CASSLVQEQFF,TGTGCCAGCAGTTTGGTCCAGGAGCAGTTCTTC
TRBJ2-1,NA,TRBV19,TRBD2,CASTPGTSGRAYHEQFF,TGTGCCAGTACCCCCGGGACTAGCGGGAGGGCCTACCATGAGCAGTTCTTC
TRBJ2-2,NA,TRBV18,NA,CASSPTRGTGELFF,TGTGCCAGCTCACCAACCAGGGGCACCGGGGAGCTGTTTTTT
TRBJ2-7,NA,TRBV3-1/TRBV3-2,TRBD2,CASSRGETSGPKYF,TGTGCCAGCAGCCGAGGGGAGACTAGCGGCCCTAAGTACTTC
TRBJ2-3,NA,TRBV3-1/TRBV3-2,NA,CASSQDLTATQYF,TGTGCCAGCAGCCAAGATCTAACAGCTACGCAGTATTTT
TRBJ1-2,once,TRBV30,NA,CAWSVNSYGYTF,TGTGCCTGGAGTGTAAACAGTTATGGCTACACCTTC
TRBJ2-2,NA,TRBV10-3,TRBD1,CAIMGQGYGELFF,TGTGCCATCATGGGACAGGGATACGGGGAGCTGTTTTTT
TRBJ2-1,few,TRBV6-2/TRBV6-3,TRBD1,CASSDRQGTYNEQFF,TGTGCCAGCAGCGACAGACAGGGGACCTACAATGAGCAGTTCTTC
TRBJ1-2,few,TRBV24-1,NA,CATSDHQGTVDYGYTF,TGTGCCACCAGTGATCATCAGGGGACCGTGGACTATGGCTACACCTTC
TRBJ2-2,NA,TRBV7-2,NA,CASSLASTHGGELFF,TGTGCCAGCAGCTTAGCAAGTACCCACGGCGGGGAGCTGTTTTTT
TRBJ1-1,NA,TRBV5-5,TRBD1,CASSLVGTGTLTEAFF,TGTGCCAGCAGCTTGGTGGGGACAGGGACTTTGACTGAAGCTTTCTTT
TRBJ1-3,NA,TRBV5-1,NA,CASSLQGTGNTIYF,TGCGCCAGCAGCTTACAGGGAACTGGAAACACCATATATTTT
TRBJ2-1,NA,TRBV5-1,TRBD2,CASSLSGRGDEQFF,TGCGCCAGCAGCTTAAGCGGGAGGGGGGATGAGCAGTTCTTC
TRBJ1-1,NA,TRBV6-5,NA,CASRHNTEAFF,TGTGCCAGCAGACACAACACTGAAGCTTTCTTT
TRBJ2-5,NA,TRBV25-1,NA,CASSEANQETQYF,TGTGCCAGCAGTGAAGCGAACCAAGAGACCCAGTACTTC
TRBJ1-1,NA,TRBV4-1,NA,CASSLSLNTEAFF,TGCGCCAGCAGCCTTTCGTTGAACACTGAAGCTTTCTTT
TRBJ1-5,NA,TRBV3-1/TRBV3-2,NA,CASSQGWFSAGLDQPQHF,TGTGCCAGCAGCCAAGGATGGTTTTCGGCAGGGCTGGATCAGCCCCAGCATTTT
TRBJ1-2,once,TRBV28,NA,CASSLIGEGKGLGGYTF,TGTGCCAGCAGTTTGATCGGGGAGGGGAAAGGGTTGGGCGGCTACACCTTC
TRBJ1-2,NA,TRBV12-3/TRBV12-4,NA,CASSSTVPYGYTF,TGTGCCAGCAGTTCGACAGTTCCCTATGGCTACACCTTC
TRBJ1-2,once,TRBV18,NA,CASSRAANYGYTF,TGTGCCAGCTCACGGGCAGCTAACTATGGCTACACCTTC
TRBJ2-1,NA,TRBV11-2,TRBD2,CASSPLRGVLNEQFF,TGTGCCAGCAGCCCTCTTCGGGGGGTGTTGAATGAGCAGTTCTTC
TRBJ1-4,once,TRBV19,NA,CASSTSGETNEKLFF,TGTGCCAGTAGTACGTCAGGGGAGACTAATGAAAAACTGTTTTTT
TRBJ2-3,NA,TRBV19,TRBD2,CASRIAGDTDTQYF,TGTGCCAGTAGAATAGCGGGAGACACAGATACGCAGTATTTT
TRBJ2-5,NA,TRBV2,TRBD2,CASSALTSAGVETQYF,TGTGCCAGCAGCGCCCTAACATCCGCGGGGGTTGAGACCCAGTACTTC